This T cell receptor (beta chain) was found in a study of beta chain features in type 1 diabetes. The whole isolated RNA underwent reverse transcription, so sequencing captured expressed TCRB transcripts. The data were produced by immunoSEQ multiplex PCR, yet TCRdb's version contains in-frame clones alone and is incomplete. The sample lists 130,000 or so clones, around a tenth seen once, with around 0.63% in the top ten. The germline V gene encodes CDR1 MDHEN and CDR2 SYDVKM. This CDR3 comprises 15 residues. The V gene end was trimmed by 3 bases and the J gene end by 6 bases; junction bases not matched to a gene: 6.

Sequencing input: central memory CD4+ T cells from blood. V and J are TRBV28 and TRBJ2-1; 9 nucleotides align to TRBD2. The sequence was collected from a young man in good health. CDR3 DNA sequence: TGTGCCAGCAGTTTTGCTAGCGGGGAGGGCAATGAGCAGTTCTTC. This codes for CASSFASGEGNEQFF.